This T cell receptor (beta chain) was sequenced for a study of identical twins. Findings of the study overall: Conclusions were drawn cross-sectionally by statistical analysis, without following the same donors. There is a chance that invariant MAIT and iNKT cells partially muddied zero-insertion analyses. Within cord blood, abundant beta clonotypes carried fewer insertions, but memory repertoires showed no such trend. Out-of-frame alpha sequences that twins shared showed excess low generation probability.

Remarks on this clonotype: Its antigen is still unknown.

Per germline, CDR1 SQVTM and CDR2 ANQGSEA. CDR3 size: 10 residues. The V and J ends lost 5 bases and 6 bases respectively, with 7 bases between them. Each CDR3 protein is one row after TCRdb ran MiXCR on the 5' RACE reads. The sample lists roughly 350,000 distinct CDR3 sequences; 7% to 9.5% were seen once. The gene calls are TRBV29-1 and TRBJ1-1; the D is unclear. This TCR was sampled from a woman aged 45-59 years in good health. Sequenced: naive T cells sorted from blood. This CDR3 is CSVLNPEAFF. The DNA for the CDR3 is TGCAGCGTTCTTAATCCTGAAGCTTTCTTT.